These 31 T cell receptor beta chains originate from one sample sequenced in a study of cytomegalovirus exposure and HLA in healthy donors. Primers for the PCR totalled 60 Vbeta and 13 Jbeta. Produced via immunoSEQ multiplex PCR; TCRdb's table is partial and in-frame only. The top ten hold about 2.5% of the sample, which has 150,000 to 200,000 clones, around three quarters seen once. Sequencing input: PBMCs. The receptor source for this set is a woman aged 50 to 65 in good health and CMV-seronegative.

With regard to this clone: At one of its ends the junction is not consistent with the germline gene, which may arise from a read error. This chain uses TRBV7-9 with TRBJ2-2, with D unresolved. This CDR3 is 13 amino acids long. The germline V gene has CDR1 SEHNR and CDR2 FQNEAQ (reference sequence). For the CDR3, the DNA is TGTTCCAGCAGCTTATTAAACACCGGGGAGCTGTTTTTT. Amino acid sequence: CSSSLLNTGELFF. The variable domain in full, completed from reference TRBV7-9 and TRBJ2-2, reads DTGVSQNPRHKITKRGQNVTFRCDPISEHNRLYWYRQTLGQGPEFLTYFQNEAQLEKSRLLSDRFSAERPKGSFSTLEIQRTEQGDSAMYLCSSSLLNTGELFFGEGSRLTVL.

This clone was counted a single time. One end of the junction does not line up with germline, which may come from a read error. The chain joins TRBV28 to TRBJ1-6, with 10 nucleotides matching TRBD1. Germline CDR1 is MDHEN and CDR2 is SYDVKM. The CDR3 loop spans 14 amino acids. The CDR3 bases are TGTGCCAGTTACCCGGGACAGGGGTCCTCACCCCCCCACTTT. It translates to CASYPGQGSSPPHF.

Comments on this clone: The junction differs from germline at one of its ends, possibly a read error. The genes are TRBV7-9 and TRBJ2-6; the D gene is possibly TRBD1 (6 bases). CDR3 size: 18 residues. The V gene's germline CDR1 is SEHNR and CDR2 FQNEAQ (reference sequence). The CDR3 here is CSSSFRTALPSGANVLTF. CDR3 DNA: TGTTCCAGCAGCTTCAGGACAGCGCTTCCCTCTGGGGCCAACGTCCTGACTTTC. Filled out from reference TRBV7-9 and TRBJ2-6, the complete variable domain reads DTGVSQNPRHKITKRGQNVTFRCDPISEHNRLYWYRQTLGQGPEFLTYFQNEAQLEKSRLLSDRFSAERPKGSFSTLEIQRTEQGDSAMYLCSSSFRTALPSGANVLTFGAGSRLTVL.

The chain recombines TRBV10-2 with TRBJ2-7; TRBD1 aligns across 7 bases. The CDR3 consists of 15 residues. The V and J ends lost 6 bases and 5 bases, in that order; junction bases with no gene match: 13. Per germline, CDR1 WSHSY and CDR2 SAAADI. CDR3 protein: CASSPTTLQGDEQYF. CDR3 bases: TGCGCCAGCAGCCCTACGACCCTTCAGGGGGACGAGCAGTACTTC.

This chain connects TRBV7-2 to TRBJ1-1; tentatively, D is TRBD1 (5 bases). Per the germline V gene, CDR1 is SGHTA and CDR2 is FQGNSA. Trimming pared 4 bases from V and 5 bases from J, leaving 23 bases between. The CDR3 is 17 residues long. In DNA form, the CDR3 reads TGTGCCAGCAGCTCCCACCCGGGGGGGACCGTGGGTACTGAAGCTTTCTTT. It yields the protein CASSSHPGGTVGTEAFF.

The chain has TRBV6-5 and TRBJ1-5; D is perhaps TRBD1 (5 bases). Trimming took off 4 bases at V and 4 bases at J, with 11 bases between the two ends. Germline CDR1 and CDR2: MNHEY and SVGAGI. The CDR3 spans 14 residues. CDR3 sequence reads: CASSLTEGNQPQHF. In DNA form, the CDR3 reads TGTGCCAGCAGTTTGACAGAAGGGAATCAGCCCCAGCATTTT.

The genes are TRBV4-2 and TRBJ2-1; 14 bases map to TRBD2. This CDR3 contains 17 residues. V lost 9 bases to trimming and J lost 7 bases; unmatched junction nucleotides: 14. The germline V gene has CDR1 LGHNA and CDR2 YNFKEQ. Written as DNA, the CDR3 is TGTGCCAGTCTGAGACTAGCGGGAGGGAGGGGTGAAAATGAGCAGTTCTTC. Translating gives CASLRLAGGRGENEQFF.

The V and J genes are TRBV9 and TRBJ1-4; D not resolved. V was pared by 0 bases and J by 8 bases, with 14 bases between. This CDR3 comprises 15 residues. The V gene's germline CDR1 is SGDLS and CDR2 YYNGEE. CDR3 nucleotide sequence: TGTGCCAGCAGCGTAGGGCCCGAGAGGGTGGAAAAACTGTTTTTT. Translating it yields CASSVGPERVEKLFF.

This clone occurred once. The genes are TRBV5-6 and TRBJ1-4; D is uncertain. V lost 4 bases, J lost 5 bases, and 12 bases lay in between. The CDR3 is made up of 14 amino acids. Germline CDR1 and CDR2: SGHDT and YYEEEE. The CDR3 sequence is CASSPRGRNEKLFF. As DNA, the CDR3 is TGTGCCAGCAGCCCACGGGGAAGGAATGAAAAACTGTTTTTT.

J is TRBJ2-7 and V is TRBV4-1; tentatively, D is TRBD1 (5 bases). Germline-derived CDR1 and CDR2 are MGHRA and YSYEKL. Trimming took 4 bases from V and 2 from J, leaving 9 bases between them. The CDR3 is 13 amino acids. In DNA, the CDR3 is TGCGCCAGCAGCCCCAGGGCTCCCTACGAGCAGTACTTC. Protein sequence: CASSPRAPYEQYF.

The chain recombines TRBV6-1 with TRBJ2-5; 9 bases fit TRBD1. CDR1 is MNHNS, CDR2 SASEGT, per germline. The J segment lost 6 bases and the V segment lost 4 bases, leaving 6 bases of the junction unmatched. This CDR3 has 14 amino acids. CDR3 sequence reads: CASSGGTGYKTQYF. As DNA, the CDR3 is TGTGCCAGCAGTGGCGGGACAGGGTACAAGACCCAGTACTTC.

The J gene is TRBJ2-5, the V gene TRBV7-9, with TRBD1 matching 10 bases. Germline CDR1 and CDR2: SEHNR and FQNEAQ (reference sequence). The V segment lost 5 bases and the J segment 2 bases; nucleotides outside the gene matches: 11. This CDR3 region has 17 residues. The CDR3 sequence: CASSPRDRGRGQETQYF. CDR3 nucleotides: TGTGCCAGCAGCCCCCGGGACAGGGGAAGGGGTCAAGAGACCCAGTACTTC.

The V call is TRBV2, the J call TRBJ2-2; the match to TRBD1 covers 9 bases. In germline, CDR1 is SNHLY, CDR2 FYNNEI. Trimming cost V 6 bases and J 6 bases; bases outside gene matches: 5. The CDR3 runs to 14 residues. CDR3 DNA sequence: TGTGCCAGCAGCCGGGACAGGGAAGCCGGGGAGCTGTTTTTT. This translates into CASSRDREAGELFF.

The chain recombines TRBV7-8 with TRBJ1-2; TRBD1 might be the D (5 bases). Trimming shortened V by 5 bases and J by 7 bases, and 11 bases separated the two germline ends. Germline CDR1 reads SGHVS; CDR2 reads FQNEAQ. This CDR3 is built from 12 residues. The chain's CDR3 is CASSPQGGGYTF. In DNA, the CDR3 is TGTGCCAGCAGCCCCCAGGGTGGTGGCTACACCTTC.

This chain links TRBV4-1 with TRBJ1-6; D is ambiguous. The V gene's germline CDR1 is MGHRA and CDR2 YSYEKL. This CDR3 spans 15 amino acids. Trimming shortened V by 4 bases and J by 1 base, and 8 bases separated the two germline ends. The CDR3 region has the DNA TGCGCCAGCAGCCTCCAGTATTCCTATAATTCACCCCTCCACTTT. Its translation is CASSLQYSYNSPLHF.

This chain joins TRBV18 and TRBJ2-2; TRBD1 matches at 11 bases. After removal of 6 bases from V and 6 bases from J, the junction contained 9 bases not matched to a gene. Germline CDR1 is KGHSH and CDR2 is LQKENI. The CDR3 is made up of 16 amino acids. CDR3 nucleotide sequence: TGTGCCAGCTCTCGCCTCGGACAGGGGGCAGCCGGGGAGCTGTTTTTT. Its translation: CASSRLGQGAAGELFF.

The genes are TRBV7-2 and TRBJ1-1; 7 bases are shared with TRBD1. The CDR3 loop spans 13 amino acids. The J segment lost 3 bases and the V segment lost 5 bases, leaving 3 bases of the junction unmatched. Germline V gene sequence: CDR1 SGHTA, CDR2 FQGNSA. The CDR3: CASSGDRDTEAFF. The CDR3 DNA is TGTGCCAGCAGCGGGGACAGAGACACTGAAGCTTTCTTT.

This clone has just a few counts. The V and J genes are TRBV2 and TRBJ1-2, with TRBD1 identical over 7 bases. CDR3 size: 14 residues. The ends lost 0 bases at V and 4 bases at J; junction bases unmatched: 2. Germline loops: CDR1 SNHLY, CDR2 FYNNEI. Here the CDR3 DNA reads TGTGCCAGCAGTGAAGCAGGGGGCGCCTATGGCTACACCTTC. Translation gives CASSEAGGAYGYTF.

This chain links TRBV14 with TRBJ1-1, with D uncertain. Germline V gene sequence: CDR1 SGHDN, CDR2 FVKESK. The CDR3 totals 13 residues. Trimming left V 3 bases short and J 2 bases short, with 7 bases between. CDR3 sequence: CASSQGSNTEAFF. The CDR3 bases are TGTGCCAGCAGCCAGGGCTCCAACACTGAAGCTTTCTTT.

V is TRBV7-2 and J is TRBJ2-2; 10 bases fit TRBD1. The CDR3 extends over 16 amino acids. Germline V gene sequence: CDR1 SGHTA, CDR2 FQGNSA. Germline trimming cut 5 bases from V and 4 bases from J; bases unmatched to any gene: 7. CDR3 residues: CASSRGTGARTGELFF. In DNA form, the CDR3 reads TGTGCCAGCAGCCGAGGGACAGGGGCGCGCACCGGGGAGCTGTTTTTT.

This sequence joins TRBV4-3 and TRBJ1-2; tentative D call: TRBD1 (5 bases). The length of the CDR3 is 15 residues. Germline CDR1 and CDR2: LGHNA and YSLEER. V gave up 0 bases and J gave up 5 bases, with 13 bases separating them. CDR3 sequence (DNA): TGCGCCAGCAGCCAAGATGTAGGGGCCGGGTATGGCTACACCTTC. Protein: CASSQDVGAGYGYTF.

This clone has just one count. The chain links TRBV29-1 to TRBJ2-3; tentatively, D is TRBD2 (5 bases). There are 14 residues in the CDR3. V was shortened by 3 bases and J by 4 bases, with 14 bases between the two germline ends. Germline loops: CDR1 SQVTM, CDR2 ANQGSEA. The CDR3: CSVDSGSGADTQYF. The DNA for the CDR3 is TGCAGCGTTGATTCGGGGAGTGGCGCAGATACGCAGTATTTT.

CDR3 residues: CASSLGFRRETQYF. The DNA of the CDR3 is TGTGCCAGCAGCTTAGGCTTTCGCAGAGAGACCCAGTACTTC. The chain joins TRBV7-9 to TRBJ2-5, with D uncertain. The germline V gene has CDR1 SEHNR and CDR2 FQNEAQ (reference sequence). The CDR3 is made up of 14 amino acids. Trimming took off 1 base at V and 4 bases at J, with 10 bases between the two ends.

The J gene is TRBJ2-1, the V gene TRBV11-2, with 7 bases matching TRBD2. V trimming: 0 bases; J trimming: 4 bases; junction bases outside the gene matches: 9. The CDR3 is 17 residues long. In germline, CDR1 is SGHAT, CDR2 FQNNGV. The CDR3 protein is CASSLEPPSGIYNEQFF. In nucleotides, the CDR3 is TGTGCCAGCAGCTTAGAACCCCCTAGCGGAATATACAATGAGCAGTTCTTC.

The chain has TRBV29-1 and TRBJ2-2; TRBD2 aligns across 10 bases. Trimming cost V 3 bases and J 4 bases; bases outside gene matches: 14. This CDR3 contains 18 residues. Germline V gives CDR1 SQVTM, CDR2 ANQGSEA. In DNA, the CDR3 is TGCAGCGTTGAGGTAATGGTAGCGGGAGGCCGCGGCACCGGGGAGCTGTTTTTT. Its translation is CSVEVMVAGGRGTGELFF.

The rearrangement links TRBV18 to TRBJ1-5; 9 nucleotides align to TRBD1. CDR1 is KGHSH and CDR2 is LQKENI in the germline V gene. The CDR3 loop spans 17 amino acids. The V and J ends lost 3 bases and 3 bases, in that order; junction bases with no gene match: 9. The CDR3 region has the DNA TGTGCCAGCTCACCCTCGACAGGGGGGGGTATCAATCAGCCCCAGCATTTT. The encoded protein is CASSPSTGGGINQPQHF.

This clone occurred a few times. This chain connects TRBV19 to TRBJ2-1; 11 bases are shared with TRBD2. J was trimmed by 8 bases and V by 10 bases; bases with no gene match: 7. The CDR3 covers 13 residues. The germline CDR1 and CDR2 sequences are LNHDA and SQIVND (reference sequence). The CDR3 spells CATHLAGGHEQFF. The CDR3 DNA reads TGTGCCACCCACCTAGCGGGGGGCCATGAGCAGTTCTTC.

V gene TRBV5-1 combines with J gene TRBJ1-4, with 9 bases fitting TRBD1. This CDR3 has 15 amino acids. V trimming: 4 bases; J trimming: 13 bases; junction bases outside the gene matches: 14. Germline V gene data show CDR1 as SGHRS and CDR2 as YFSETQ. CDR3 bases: TGCGCCAGCAGCGTGGACAGGGGTCCAACCTCGAGACTGTTTTTT. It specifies CASSVDRGPTSRLFF.

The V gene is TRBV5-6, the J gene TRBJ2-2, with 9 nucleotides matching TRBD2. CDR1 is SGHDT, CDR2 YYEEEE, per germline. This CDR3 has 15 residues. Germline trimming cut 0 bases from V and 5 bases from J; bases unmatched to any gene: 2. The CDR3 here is CASSLGLAVTGELFF. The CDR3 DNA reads TGTGCCAGCAGCTTGGGACTAGCGGTTACCGGGGAGCTGTTTTTT.

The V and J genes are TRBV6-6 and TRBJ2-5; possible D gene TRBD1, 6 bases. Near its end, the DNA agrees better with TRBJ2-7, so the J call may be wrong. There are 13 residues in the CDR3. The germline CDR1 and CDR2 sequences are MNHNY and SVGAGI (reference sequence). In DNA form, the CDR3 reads TGTGCCAGCAGTTACAGACAGGTTAGCGAGCAGTACTTC. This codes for CASSYRQVSEQYF.

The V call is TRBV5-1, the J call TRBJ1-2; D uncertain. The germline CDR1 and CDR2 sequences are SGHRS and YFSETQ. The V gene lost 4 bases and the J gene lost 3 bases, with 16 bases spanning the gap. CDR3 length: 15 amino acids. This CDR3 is CASSPIPSADYGYTF. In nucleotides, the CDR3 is TGCGCCAGCAGCCCGATCCCCTCGGCGGACTATGGCTACACCTTC. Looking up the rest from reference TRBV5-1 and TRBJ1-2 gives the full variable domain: KAGVTQTPRYLIKTRGQQVTLSCSPISGHRSVSWYQQTPGQGLQFLFEYFSETQRNKGNFPGRFSGRQFSNSRSEMNVSTLELGDSALYLCASSPIPSADYGYTFGSGTRLTVV.